This T cell receptor (beta chain) was sequenced in a study of blood T cell repertoires in COVID-19. Study at large: Samples representing acute and convalescent COVID-19 were sourced from the United States, Italy and Spain. Sample material is recorded as cDNA or gDNA derived from T cells, B-cell-depleted T cells, or PBMCs.

In the authors' workflow: From reference gene primer amplification, estimates of nucleated cell counts were derived. Assay used: immunoSEQ multiplex PCR; TCRdb lists only in-frame clones, some missing. The V and J calls and clone size are taken from that table; D and trimming were inferred from the DNA. The sample holds 45,000 to 65,000 clones, over 90% seen once. V trimming: 5 bases; J trimming: 6 bases; junction bases outside the gene matches: 8. There are 15 residues in the CDR3. In germline, CDR1 is MNHEY, CDR2 SMNVEV (reference sequence). Sequenced input: peripheral blood. The chain carries TRBV27 and TRBJ2-3; 10 nucleotides align to TRBD1. The origin of this receptor is an elderly woman with acute or convalescent COVID-19. The CDR3, as DNA: TGTGCCAGCAGTGACGGGGACAGGGGATTGGATACGCAGTATTTT. Its protein is CASSDGDRGLDTQYF.